The 27 T cell receptor beta chains listed next were all sequenced from one sample in a study of monozygotic twins with inflammatory bowel disease. TCRdb reprocessed the 5' RACE reads and keeps a single row for each CDR3 protein, giving no DNA. This repertoire includes approximately 400,000 distinct CDR3 sequences. The sample comprised blood. Receptor source: a human donor with ulcerative colitis or Crohn's disease, or a healthy co-twin of an affected twin (not recorded which).

V usage is TRBV25-1 and J usage is TRBJ1-5. CDR1 is MGHDK, CDR2 SYGVNS, per germline. The CDR3 loop spans 14 amino acids. CDR3 protein: CASSELEHPQPQHF.

The V and J genes are TRBV6-1 and TRBJ2-5; TCRdb returns TRBD1, unconfirmable since there is no DNA. From germline, CDR1 is MNHNS and CDR2 SASEGT. The CDR3 runs 15 residues. The CDR3 sequence is CASSADRVAQETQYF.

The rearrangement uses TRBV6-4 and TRBJ2-1; as DNA is missing, the TRBD2 call by TCRdb cannot be tested. CDR1 MRHNA and CDR2 SNTAGT come from the germline V gene. There are 18 residues in the CDR3. CDR3 sequence: CASSVLAGGLSSYNEQFF.

The rearrangement joins TRBV30 to TRBJ1-1. CDR1 is GTSNPN, CDR2 SVGIG, per germline (reference sequence). The CDR3 spans 14 residues. The CDR3 region is CAWSVSVVKTEAFF.

This CDR3 is CASSLAGIPSNQPQHF. The chain joins TRBV5-6 to TRBJ1-5. The CDR3 has 16 amino acids. CDR1 is SGHDT, CDR2 YYEEEE, per germline.

The J gene is TRBJ2-1, the V gene TRBV6-1; TCRdb reports TRBD2, a call that lacks DNA to check it against. The CDR3 is 14 amino acids. Per germline, CDR1 MNHNS and CDR2 SASEGT. CDR3 region: CATQGTSGTNEQFF.

V is TRBV6-5 and J is TRBJ1-4; TCRdb selects TRBD1, and the lack of DNA leaves this call unchecked. CDR3 length equals 15 residues. The germline gives CDR1 MNHEY, CDR2 SVGAGI. CDR3 sequence reads: CASSFLIGGLGELFF.

The rearrangement joins TRBV29-1 to TRBJ2-7. In germline, CDR1 is SQVTM, CDR2 ANQGSEA. The CDR3 sequence is 13 residues long. The CDR3 region is CSAESRGSYEQYF.

The chain combines TRBV10-3 with TRBJ2-3. The CDR3 runs 13 residues. Germline-derived CDR1 and CDR2 are ENHRY and SYGVKD. This CDR3 reads CAISDASTDTQYF.

The rearrangement joins TRBV7-2 to TRBJ2-1. This CDR3 is built from 14 residues. Germline V CDR1 and CDR2: SGHTA, FQGNSA. CDR3 amino acids: CASSLGRLSFEQFF.

The V and J genes are TRBV11-2 and TRBJ2-1; absent DNA, TCRdb's TRBD1 call cannot be checked. CDR3 length equals 21 residues. Germline CDR1 reads SGHAT; CDR2 reads FQNNGV. The CDR3 region is CASSEPIEGGSSGQGANEQFF. Together with reference TRBV11-2 and TRBJ2-1, the CDR3 gives the full variable domain: EAGVAQSPRYKIIEKRQSVAFWCNPISGHATLYWYQQILGQGPKLLIQFQNNGVVDDSQLPKDRFSAERLKGVDSTLKIQPAKLEDSAVYLCASSEPIEGGSSGQGANEQFFGPGTRLTVL.

This chain links TRBV5-4 with TRBJ1-2. Germline lookup yields CDR1 SGHNT and CDR2 YYREEE (reference sequence). The CDR3 has 13 residues. CDR3: CASSPDSPKGYTF. Supplemented by reference TRBV5-4 and TRBJ1-2, the full variable domain reads ETGVTQSPTHLIKTRGQQVTLRCSSQSGHNTVSWYQQALGQGPQFIFQYYREEENGRGNFPPRFSGLQFPNYSSELNVNALELDDSALYLCASSPDSPKGYTFGSGTRLTVV.

The V call is TRBV6-6, the J call TRBJ1-1. In germline, CDR1 is MNHNY, CDR2 SVGAGI (reference sequence). The CDR3 extends over 14 amino acids. The CDR3 region is CASSYRITNTEAFF.

The chain is built from TRBV27 and TRBJ2-1; TCRdb proposes TRBD2, but this gene call is untestable without DNA. Germline-derived CDR1 and CDR2 are MNHEY and SMNVEV (reference sequence). The CDR3 extends over 15 amino acids. The CDR3 sequence is CASSLYREGYNEQFF.

The gene calls are TRBV27 and TRBJ1-1; TCRdb selects TRBD1, and the lack of DNA leaves this call unchecked. The CDR3 has 17 residues. CDR1 and CDR2 (germline): MNHEY, SMNVEV (reference sequence). This CDR3 reads CASSRTTGAGMNTEAFF.

The chain couples TRBV7-8 to TRBJ2-7; absent DNA, TCRdb's TRBD2 call cannot be checked. The germline V gene encodes CDR1 SGHVS and CDR2 FQNEAQ. The CDR3 contains 14 residues. CDR3 amino acids: CASSAIAGVYEQYF.

The chain is built from TRBV7-2 and TRBJ2-6; the TCRdb D gene call, TRBD2, has no DNA to confirm it. CDR1 is SGHTA and CDR2 is FQGNSA in the germline V gene. The CDR3 covers 20 residues. CDR3 loop: CASSLALGTSGVEGANVLTF.

The gene calls are TRBV5-4 and TRBJ1-2; the TCRdb D gene call, TRBD1, has no DNA to confirm it. The germline gives CDR1 SGHNT, CDR2 YYREEE (reference sequence). The CDR3 contains 14 residues. Here the CDR3 reads CASSLRQVAYGYTF.

V and J are TRBV3-1 and TRBJ1-2; TCRdb returns TRBD1, unconfirmable since there is no DNA. The germline CDR1 and CDR2 sequences are LGHDT and YNNKEL (reference sequence). The CDR3 covers 14 residues. Here the CDR3 reads CASSQPGQGRGYTF.

The chain has TRBV27 and TRBJ2-7; TCRdb designates TRBD1, a call that cannot be tested without DNA. Germline CDR1 reads MNHEY; CDR2 reads SMNVEV (reference sequence). The CDR3 extends over 15 amino acids. The CDR3 region is CASSPAGTDYYEQYF.

The chain joins TRBV3-1 to TRBJ1-1. The CDR3 length is 12 residues. Germline CDR1 reads LGHDT; CDR2 reads YNNKEL (reference sequence). This CDR3 reads CASSQVEGEAFF.

The J gene is TRBJ2-7, the V gene TRBV20-1. Germline CDR1 is DFQATT and CDR2 is SNEGSKA (reference sequence). The CDR3 sequence is 11 residues long. CDR3 region: CSASDAYEQYF.

V is TRBV9 and J is TRBJ2-2. This CDR3 is built from 18 residues. Per germline, CDR1 SGDLS and CDR2 YYNGEE. The chain's CDR3 is CASSGGRAVGANTGELFF.

The rearrangement joins TRBV7-6 to TRBJ2-1. Germline V gives CDR1 SGHVS, CDR2 FNYEAQ. The CDR3 is 13 amino acids. The CDR3 reads CASSLYYEGEQFF.

V and J are TRBV30 and TRBJ2-5; the D call of TRBD2 rests on TCRdb alone, since no DNA is present to check it. The germline V gene encodes CDR1 GTSNPN and CDR2 SVGIG (reference sequence). The CDR3 is made up of 13 amino acids. CDR3: CAWSTSGAGTQYF.

This chain joins TRBV20-1 and TRBJ2-2; TCRdb outputs TRBD1, but without DNA this stays unchecked. The germline V gene encodes CDR1 DFQATT and CDR2 SNEGSKA (reference sequence). The CDR3 is made up of 14 amino acids. CDR3 loop: CSATRTGNTGELFF.

The gene calls are TRBV10-3 and TRBJ2-3. This CDR3 has 13 residues. Germline CDR1 reads ENHRY; CDR2 reads SYGVKD. The CDR3: CAINTGVADTQYF.